This T cell receptor (beta chain) was identified in a study of T cell responses to AZD1222 COVID-19 vaccine. Study findings and constraints: Samples come after the peak T cell response, not at day 14. The study found Spike-specific TCR breadth and depth rose after two AZD1222 doses. Only six individuals given AZD1222 were seropositive at baseline.

Some clones are missing from TCRdb's copy, which holds only in-frame ones; the method was immunoSEQ multiplex PCR. The sample contains around 130,000 clones, 70% to 90% of which appear only once. This CDR3 is built from 14 residues. CDR1 and CDR2 from the germline V gene are GTSNPN and SVGIG (reference sequence). V lost 3 bases, J lost 6 bases, and 17 bases lay in between. About this clone itself: The antigen is undetermined.

The clonotype was recovered from an adult in good health. Sequenced here: peripheral blood, sampled on day 0 of AZD1222 vaccination. The chain recombines TRBV30 with TRBJ1-1, with D unclear. The CDR3 reads CAWSLETWGSEAFF. The CDR3 region has the DNA TGTGCCTGGAGCCTAGAAACGTGGGGATCTGAAGCTTTCTTT. The whole variable domain, remainder taken from reference TRBV30 and TRBJ1-1, is SQTIHQWPATLVQPVGSPLSLECTVEGTSNPNLYWYRQAAGRGLQLLFYSVGIGQISSEVPQNLSASRPQDRQFILSSKKLLLSDSGFYLCAWSLETWGSEAFFGQGTRLTVV.